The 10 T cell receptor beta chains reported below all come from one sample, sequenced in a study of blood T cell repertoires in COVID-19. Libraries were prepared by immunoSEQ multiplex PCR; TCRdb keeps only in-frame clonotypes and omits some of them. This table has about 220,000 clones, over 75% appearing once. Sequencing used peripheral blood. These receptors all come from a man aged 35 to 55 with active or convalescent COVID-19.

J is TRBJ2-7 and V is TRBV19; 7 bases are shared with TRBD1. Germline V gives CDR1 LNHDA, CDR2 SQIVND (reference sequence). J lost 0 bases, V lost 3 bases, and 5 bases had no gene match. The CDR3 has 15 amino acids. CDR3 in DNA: TGTGCCAGTAGTATTGGGACAGAACTCTCCTACGAGCAGTACTTC. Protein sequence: CASSIGTELSYEQYF.

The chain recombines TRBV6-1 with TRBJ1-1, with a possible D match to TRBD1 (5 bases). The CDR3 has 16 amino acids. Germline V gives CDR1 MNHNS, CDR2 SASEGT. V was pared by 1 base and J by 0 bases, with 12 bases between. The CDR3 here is CASSEVDSWMNTEAFF. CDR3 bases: TGTGCCAGCAGTGAAGTAGACAGCTGGATGAACACTGAAGCTTTCTTT.

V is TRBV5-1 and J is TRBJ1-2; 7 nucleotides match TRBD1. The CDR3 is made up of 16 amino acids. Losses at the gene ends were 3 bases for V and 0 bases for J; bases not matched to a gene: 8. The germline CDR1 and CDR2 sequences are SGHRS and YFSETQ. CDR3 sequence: CASSSGGGFSNYGYTF. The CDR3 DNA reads TGCGCCAGCAGCTCTGGAGGGGGCTTTTCTAACTATGGCTACACCTTC.

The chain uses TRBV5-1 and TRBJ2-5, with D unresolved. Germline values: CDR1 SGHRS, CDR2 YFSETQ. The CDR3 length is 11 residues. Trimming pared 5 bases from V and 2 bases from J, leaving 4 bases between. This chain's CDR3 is CASRTQETQYF. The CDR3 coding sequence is TGCGCCAGCAGGACTCAAGAGACCCAGTACTTC.

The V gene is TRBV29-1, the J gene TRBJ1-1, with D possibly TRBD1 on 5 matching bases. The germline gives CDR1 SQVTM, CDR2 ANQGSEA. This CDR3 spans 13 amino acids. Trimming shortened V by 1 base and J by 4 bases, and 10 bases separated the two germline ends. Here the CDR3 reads CSVEGRATTEAFF. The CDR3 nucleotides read TGCAGCGTTGAAGGCAGGGCGACCACTGAAGCTTTCTTT.

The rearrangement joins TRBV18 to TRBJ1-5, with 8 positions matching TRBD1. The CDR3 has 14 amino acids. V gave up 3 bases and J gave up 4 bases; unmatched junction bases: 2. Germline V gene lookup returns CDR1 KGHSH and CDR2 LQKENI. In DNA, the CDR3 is TGTGCCAGCTCACCCGGGACAGGTAATCAGCCCCAGCATTTT. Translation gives CASSPGTGNQPQHF.

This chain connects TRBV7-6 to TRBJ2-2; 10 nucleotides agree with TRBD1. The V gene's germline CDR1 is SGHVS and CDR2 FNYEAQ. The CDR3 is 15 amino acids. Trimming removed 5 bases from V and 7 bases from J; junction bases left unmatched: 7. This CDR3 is CASSPKGQGLGELFF. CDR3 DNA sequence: TGTGCCAGCAGCCCCAAGGGACAGGGGCTCGGGGAGCTGTTTTTT.

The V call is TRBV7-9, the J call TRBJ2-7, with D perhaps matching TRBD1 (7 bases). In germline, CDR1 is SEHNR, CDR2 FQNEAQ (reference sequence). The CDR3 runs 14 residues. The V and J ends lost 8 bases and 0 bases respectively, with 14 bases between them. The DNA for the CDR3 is TGTGCCAGCGCGGGGACAGCGTACTCCTACGAGCAGTACTTC. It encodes CASAGTAYSYEQYF.

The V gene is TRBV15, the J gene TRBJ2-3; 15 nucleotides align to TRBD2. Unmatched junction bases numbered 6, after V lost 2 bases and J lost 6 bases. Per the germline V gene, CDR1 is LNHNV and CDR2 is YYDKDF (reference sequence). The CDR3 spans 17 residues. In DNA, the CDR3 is TGTGCCACCAGCAGAAGGACTAGCGGGGGGGCCTTCGATACGCAGTATTTT. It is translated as CATSRRTSGGAFDTQYF.

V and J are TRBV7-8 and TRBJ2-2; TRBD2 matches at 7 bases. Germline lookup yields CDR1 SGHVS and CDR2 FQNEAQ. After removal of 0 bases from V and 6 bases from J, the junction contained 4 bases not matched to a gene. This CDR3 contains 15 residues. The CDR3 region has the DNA TGTGCCAGCAGCTTAGCGGGAGGGCAAGCCGGGGAGCTGTTTTTT. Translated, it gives CASSLAGGQAGELFF.